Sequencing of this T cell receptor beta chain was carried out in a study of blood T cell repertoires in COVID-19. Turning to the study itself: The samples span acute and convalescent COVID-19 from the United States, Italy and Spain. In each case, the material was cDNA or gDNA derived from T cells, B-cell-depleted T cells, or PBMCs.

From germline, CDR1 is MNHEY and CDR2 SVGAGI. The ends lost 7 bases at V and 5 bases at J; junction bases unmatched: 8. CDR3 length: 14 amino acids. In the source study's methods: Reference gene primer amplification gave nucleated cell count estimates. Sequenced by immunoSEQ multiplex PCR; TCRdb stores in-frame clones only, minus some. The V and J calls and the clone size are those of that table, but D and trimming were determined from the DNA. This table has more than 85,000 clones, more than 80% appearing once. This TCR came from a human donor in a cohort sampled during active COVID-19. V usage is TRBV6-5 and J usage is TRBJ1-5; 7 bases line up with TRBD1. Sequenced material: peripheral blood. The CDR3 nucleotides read TGTGCCAGCAAGCCGGGACAGCCTCATCAGCCCCAGCATTTT. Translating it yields CASKPGQPHQPQHF.